The 11 T cell receptor beta chains in this list originate from one sample, sequenced in a study of T-cell reconstitution after alpha-beta-depleted transplantation in children. Unique molecular identifiers were incorporated during preparation of the TCRbeta library. TCRdb recomputed calls from the PCR reads with MiXCR, one row per CDR3 protein. The sample records about 200,000 distinct CDR3 sequences, 6.3% being singletons. The specimen comprised PBMCs, sampled before TCRalphabeta/CD19-depleted stem cell transplant. These receptors were taken from a girl in the first two years of life with combined immunodeficiency, due to receive a stem cell transplant.

This clonotype appeared a few times. This sequence joins TRBV5-6 and TRBJ1-2; D is ambiguous. The germline V and J ends were trimmed by 1 base and 8 bases, with 21 bases remaining between them. This CDR3 comprises 16 residues. Germline lookup yields CDR1 SGHDT and CDR2 YYEEEE. CDR3 in amino acids: CASSLWEGGINVGYTF. The CDR3 region has the DNA TGTGCCAGCAGCTTGTGGGAAGGTGGTATAAATGTGGGCTACACCTTC.

This clonotype appeared many times. The CDR3 DNA follows: TGTGCCAGCTCACCTAAGCGACACCCGGACCTGGCGACAGATACGCAGTATTTT. Protein product: CASSPKRHPDLATDTQYF. This chain links TRBV18 with TRBJ2-3; D is uncertain. Trimming stripped 3 bases from V and 3 bases from J, with 22 bases between. The CDR3 spans 18 residues. Germline V gene sequence: CDR1 KGHSH, CDR2 LQKENI.

This clonotype was seen many times. This sequence joins TRBV7-2 and TRBJ2-1; D is undetermined. CDR3 size: 13 residues. Trimming took off 1 base at V and 12 bases at J, with 13 bases between the two ends. The germline CDR1 and CDR2 sequences are SGHTA and FQGNSA. CDR3 DNA sequence: TGTGCCAGCAGCTTAGGTCCTTTTTACGGGCAGTTCTTC. Translating gives CASSLGPFYGQFF.

This clonotype came up many times. CDR3 loop: CASSQDRTWGEQYF. The CDR3 DNA follows: TGTGCCAGCAGCCAAGACAGGACCTGGGGGGAGCAGTACTTC. This chain links TRBV7-2 with TRBJ2-7; the D gene is possibly TRBD1 (6 bases). This CDR3 contains 14 residues. Trimming took 5 bases from V and 7 from J, leaving 18 bases between them. Germline V lookup: CDR1 SGHTA, CDR2 FQGNSA.

In this sample, this clonotype turned up many times. This chain links TRBV5-5 with TRBJ2-4, with D hard to call. CDR3 length equals 15 residues. CDR1 is SGHKS, CDR2 YYEKEE, per germline (reference sequence). Trimming took 4 bases from V and 9 from J, leaving 20 bases between them. The CDR3, as DNA: TGTGCCAGCAGCACTTCTGGCATGTTGGTCAGCATTCAGTACTTC. This encodes CASSTSGMLVSIQYF.

This clonotype was counted at least ten times. The chain couples TRBV7-8 to TRBJ2-3; no definite D call. Trimming removed 5 bases from V and 3 bases from J, with 9 bases in between. This CDR3 region has 13 residues. CDR1 and CDR2 (germline): SGHVS, FQNEAQ. The CDR3 loop reads CASSAARTDTQYF. Written as DNA, the CDR3 is TGTGCCAGCAGCGCCGCGCGGACAGATACGCAGTATTTT.

This clonotype has ten or more counts. CDR3 DNA: TGTGCCAGCAGCTTGGAGGGTAGCGATGAGCAGTTCTTC. Amino acid sequence: CASSLEGSDEQFF. The chain uses TRBV5-4 and TRBJ2-1, with a tentative D call TRBD2 (5 bases). The CDR3 is 13 amino acids. Germline CDR1 reads SGHNT; CDR2 reads YYREEE (reference sequence). Trimming pared 0 bases from V and 8 bases from J, leaving 9 bases between.

In its sample, this clonotype was seen many times. The chain is built from TRBV12-3 or TRBV12-4 and TRBJ1-1, with unresolved D. V lost 2 bases and J 6 bases, leaving 10 bases between the germline ends. The CDR3 has 13 residues. The CDR3 protein is CASSLSLLSEAFF. The CDR3 DNA follows: TGTGCCAGCAGTTTATCCCTGCTTTCTGAAGCTTTCTTT.

In its sample, this clonotype was seen many times. This chain connects TRBV12-3 or TRBV12-4 to TRBJ2-2, with D perhaps assigned TRBD1 or TRBD2 (5 bases each). The CDR3 is 14 residues long. The ends were cut back, 3 bases at V and 4 bases at J, with 9 bases in the middle. In nucleotides, the CDR3 is TGTGCCAGCAGTTTTTGGGGGTTCACCGGGGAGCTGTTTTTT. Translated: CASSFWGFTGELFF.

Many counts were recorded for this clonotype. The V call is TRBV4-2, the J call TRBJ1-2; 7 bases fit TRBD1. The trim removed 4 bases at V and 2 bases at J, leaving 10 bases unmatched. CDR1 is LGHNA, CDR2 YNFKEQ, per germline. The CDR3 is 16 amino acids. The CDR3 region has the DNA TGTGCCAGCAGCCCAGAGAGGACAGGATTAAACTATGGCTACACCTTC. Its translation is CASSPERTGLNYGYTF.

In its sample, this clonotype was seen many times. The rearrangement links TRBV28 to TRBJ2-1; perhaps TRBD2 as D (5 bases). This CDR3 contains 15 residues. Germline values: CDR1 MDHEN, CDR2 SYDVKM. Trimming removed 6 bases at V and 6 bases at J, with 18 bases between. In DNA form, the CDR3 reads TGTGCCAGCAGCCCCTCTGGAGGCTATCTCAATGAGCAGTTCTTC. Translating it yields CASSPSGGYLNEQFF.